Each of the 26 T cell receptor beta chains below was sequenced from the same sample in a study of response to subunit inactivated influenza vaccine. TCRdb re-called the RT-PCR reads through MiXCR, storing one row per CDR3 protein. The sample shows approximately 700,000 distinct CDR3 sequences, over 11% of them seen only once. Specimen: PBMCs from blood, collected around 14 days before vaccination. All receptors derive from a man in his fifties or sixties who received an inactivated influenza vaccine.

In its sample, this clonotype was seen a few times. V usage is TRBV20-1 and J usage is TRBJ1-2; 8 positions match TRBD1. CDR3 length equals 14 residues. V lost 2 bases and J lost 7; bases outside the gene matches: 9. CDR1 and CDR2 (germline): DFQATT, SNEGSKA (reference sequence). The CDR3 DNA sequence: TGCAGTGCTAGAACGGGGCAGGGGGCGCTTGGCTACACCTTC. Its translation is CSARTGQGALGYTF.

The chain links TRBV6-1 to TRBJ2-3; D might be TRBD1 or TRBD2, each matching 6 bases. Trimming cost V 5 bases and J 0 bases, with 12 bases left between them. The CDR3 sequence is 15 residues long. Germline CDR1 is MNHNS and CDR2 is SASEGT. The DNA for the CDR3 is TGTGCCAGCAGTCGCGGGACATACAGCACAGATACGCAGTATTTT. Translating gives CASSRGTYSTDTQYF.

This clonotype was recorded a few times. V gene TRBV28 combines with J gene TRBJ2-5; D possibly matches TRBD1 or TRBD2 (5 bases each). Germline V gives CDR1 MDHEN, CDR2 SYDVKM. Deletions cut 5 bases from V and 6 bases from J, with 10 bases between. This CDR3 has 12 residues. The CDR3 loop reads CASSPLGQTQYF. In DNA, the CDR3 is TGTGCCAGCAGTCCCTTGGGACAGACCCAGTACTTC.

The chain recombines TRBV24-1 with TRBJ1-4; TRBD1 is a possible D gene (6 bases). The CDR3 loop spans 14 amino acids. V was cut by 5 bases and J by 6 bases, with 12 bases left in between. Germline CDR1 and CDR2: KGHDR and SFDVKD. CDR3 sequence: CATSASGADEKLFF. The CDR3 DNA follows: TGTGCCACCAGTGCTTCAGGGGCGGATGAAAAACTGTTTTTT.

The table lists this clonotype with a few counts. The CDR3 DNA is TGTGCCAGCACTCTACGCCAGGGGGGCGCTTCCATCGAGACCCAGTACTTC. Amino acid sequence: CASTLRQGGASIETQYF. V and J are TRBV6-2 or TRBV6-3 and TRBJ2-5; D is possibly TRBD1 (7 bases). Trimming stripped 7 bases from V and 5 bases from J, with 26 bases between. Germline lookup yields CDR1 MNHEY and CDR2 SVGEGT. The CDR3 has 17 residues.

The genes are TRBV6-2 or TRBV6-3 and TRBJ2-2; TRBD2 matches at 13 bases. Germline CDR1 and CDR2: MNHEY and SVGEGT. The CDR3 totals 17 residues. The junction had 6 bases not matched to a gene; V was cut back by 4 bases and J by 4 bases. Written as DNA, the CDR3 is TGTGCCAGCAGTTTCCCGACTAGCGGGGGGCCCACCGGGGAGCTGTTTTTT. Amino acid sequence: CASSFPTSGGPTGELFF.

The V and J genes are TRBV24-1 and TRBJ2-2, with TRBD2 identical over 7 bases. This CDR3 contains 13 residues. With 6 bases clipped from V and 9 bases from J, the junction kept 6 bases outside the gene matches. Germline-derived CDR1 and CDR2 are KGHDR and SFDVKD. In nucleotides, the CDR3 is TGTGCCACCAGTCGCGGGGGAAGCCGGGAGCTGTTTTTT. Translation gives CATSRGGSRELFF.

This clonotype was picked up many times. The V gene is TRBV11-2, the J gene TRBJ2-7; D uncertain. Germline V gene data show CDR1 as SGHAT and CDR2 as FQNNGV. With 1 base removed from V and 0 bases from J, the gap between germline ends came to 7 bases. CDR3 length: 14 residues. The CDR3 coding sequence is TGTGCCAGCAGCTTAGTCCAGAGCTCCTACGAGCAGTACTTC. This encodes CASSLVQSSYEQYF. The full variable domain, with the rest looked up from reference TRBV11-2 and TRBJ2-7, is EAGVAQSPRYKIIEKRQSVAFWCNPISGHATLYWYQQILGQGPKLLIQFQNNGVVDDSQLPKDRFSAERLKGVDSTLKIQPAKLEDSAVYLCASSLVQSSYEQYFGPGTRLTVT.

This sequence joins TRBV12-3 or TRBV12-4 and TRBJ2-5; 11 bases are a match to TRBD2. Losses at the gene ends were 4 bases for V and 6 bases for J; bases not matched to a gene: 13. The CDR3 is 17 residues long. DNA of the CDR3: TGTGCCAGCAGTTCCGCCTCTGGAACTAGCGGGAGAAAGACCCAGTACTTC. This translates into CASSSASGTSGRKTQYF.

This clonotype was seen repeatedly, ten times or more. The V gene is TRBV11-1, the J gene TRBJ2-1; the D gene is possibly TRBD1 (6 bases). V shed 7 bases and J shed 7 bases, with 17 bases lying between them. The germline gives CDR1 SGHAT, CDR2 FQDESV (reference sequence). The CDR3 has 14 amino acids. The CDR3 nucleotides are TGTGCCAGCAACTACCGCCGGGACAAAAATGAGCAGTTCTTC. This encodes CASNYRRDKNEQFF.

In this sample, this clonotype turned up a few times. The chain employs TRBV20-1 and TRBJ1-5; 7 nucleotides line up with TRBD1. The J segment lost 3 bases and the V segment lost 1 base, leaving 3 bases of the junction unmatched. This CDR3 has 14 residues. The germline V gene has CDR1 DFQATT and CDR2 SNEGSKA (reference sequence). The CDR3 loop is CSARVGQNNQPQHF. CDR3 bases: TGCAGTGCTAGAGTGGGACAGAACAATCAGCCCCAGCATTTT.

The sample holds a few counts of this clonotype. J is TRBJ2-3 and V is TRBV12-3 or TRBV12-4, with 8 bases fitting TRBD2. This CDR3 is built from 15 residues. With 3 bases clipped from V and 5 bases from J, the junction kept 7 bases outside the gene matches. The CDR3 bases are TGTGCCAGCAGTTTGGTCCCGGGGGGGCTAGATACGCAGTATTTT. It encodes CASSLVPGGLDTQYF.

This clonotype was picked up a small number of times. The chain joins TRBV28 to TRBJ2-2, with D uncertain. This CDR3 contains 18 residues. V lost 6 bases, J lost 1 base, and 21 bases lay in between. Germline CDR1 MDHEN, CDR2 SYDVKM. DNA for the CDR3: TGTGCCAGCAGCGACCCCCGTTTGGGCAGGAAGAACACCGGGGAGCTGTTTTTT. Translation: CASSDPRLGRKNTGELFF.

In its sample, this clonotype was seen a few times. This chain uses TRBV12-3 or TRBV12-4 with TRBJ2-3; 9 nucleotides agree with TRBD2. CDR3 length equals 13 residues. J gave up 3 bases and V 6 bases, and 1 base lay outside the gene matches. CDR3 DNA sequence: TGTGCCAGCAGGGCGGGGGGGACAGATACGCAGTATTTT. Translation gives CASRAGGTDTQYF.

The chain recombines TRBV20-1 with TRBJ2-3; D gene ambiguous. Trimming removed 6 bases at V and 0 bases at J, with 10 bases between. The CDR3 is made up of 13 amino acids. Looked up from germline, CDR1 is DFQATT and CDR2 is SNEGSKA (reference sequence). As DNA, the CDR3 is TGCAGTGCCCCGGGCCATAGCACAGATACGCAGTATTTT. Protein sequence: CSAPGHSTDTQYF.

This clonotype was observed at least ten times. The chain joins TRBV28 to TRBJ1-1, with TRBD1 as a possible D gene (6 bases). Germline V gives CDR1 MDHEN, CDR2 SYDVKM. This CDR3 has 14 amino acids. The V gene lost 6 bases and the J gene lost 1 base, with 12 bases spanning the gap. CDR3 region: CASRAGATNTEAFF. CDR3 nucleotide sequence: TGTGCCAGCAGGGCAGGGGCGACGAACACTGAAGCTTTCTTT.

The sample holds a few counts of this clonotype. The chain joins TRBV7-9 to TRBJ2-5; the match to TRBD2 covers 8 bases. This CDR3 is 16 amino acids long. CDR1 SEHNR and CDR2 FQNEAQ come from the germline V gene (reference sequence). Trimming took 1 base from V and 0 from J; bases not matched to a gene: 4. This chain's CDR3 is CASSLGGTRYQETQYF. In nucleotides, the CDR3 is TGTGCCAGCAGCTTAGGGGGGACTAGATACCAAGAGACCCAGTACTTC.

J is TRBJ1-6 and V is TRBV20-1; maybe TRBD1 (6 bases). Germline V gives CDR1 DFQATT, CDR2 SNEGSKA (reference sequence). This CDR3 comprises 14 residues. V was shortened by 6 bases and J by 6 bases, with 15 bases between the two germline ends. The CDR3 here is CSAKIRGFNSPLHF. Written as DNA, the CDR3 is TGCAGTGCCAAAATCAGGGGATTTAATTCACCCCTCCACTTT.

J is TRBJ1-3 and V is TRBV28; tentative D call: TRBD1 (5 bases). This CDR3 is 15 amino acids long. From germline, CDR1 is MDHEN and CDR2 SYDVKM. V gave up 6 bases and J gave up 7 bases, with 19 bases separating them. Written as DNA, the CDR3 is TGTGCCAGCAGCACCGACAGCCTCTGGAGGAACACCATATATTTT. The encoded protein is CASSTDSLWRNTIYF.

In DNA form, the CDR3 reads TGTGCCAGCAGCCAGGAACCGGGACTAGCGGCCTACAATGAGCAGTTCTTC. It translates to CASSQEPGLAAYNEQFF. The V and J genes are TRBV4-2 and TRBJ2-1; 11 bases are a match to TRBD2. CDR1 LGHNA and CDR2 YNFKEQ come from the germline V gene. V shed 3 bases, J shed 2 bases, and the junction held 6 bases outside the gene matches. The CDR3 length is 17 residues.

This clonotype came up a few times. This sequence joins TRBV7-9 and TRBJ2-2; perhaps TRBD1 as D (5 bases). V gave up 5 bases and J gave up 5 bases, with 9 bases separating them. This CDR3 region has 13 residues. Germline CDR1 and CDR2: SEHNR and FQNEAQ (reference sequence). The CDR3: CASSGYRTGELFF. CDR3 DNA sequence: TGTGCCAGCAGCGGTTACAGGACCGGGGAGCTGTTTTTT.

V gene TRBV3-1 combines with J gene TRBJ2-3; 7 nucleotides align to TRBD1. Trimming at V came to 3 bases and at J to 1 base, leaving 7 bases not matched to a gene. The CDR3 length is 16 residues. Germline lookup yields CDR1 LGHDT and CDR2 YNNKEL (reference sequence). CDR3 coding DNA: TGTGCCAGCAGCCAGACAGGGACAACTCGCACAGATACGCAGTATTTT. This encodes CASSQTGTTRTDTQYF.

This clonotype has only a few counts. One junction end does not reproduce the germline sequence, and a read error may be involved. The V gene is TRBV13, the J gene TRBJ2-7, with 8 bases matching TRBD1. The CDR3 sequence is 13 residues long. Germline CDR1 and CDR2: PRHDT and FYEKMQ (reference sequence). The CDR3 spells CASSRGRLDREVF. In DNA form, the CDR3 reads TGTGCCAGCAGCCGAGGCCGATTGGACAGGGAAGTCTTC.

The J gene is TRBJ1-2, the V gene TRBV4-3, with D hard to call. V dropped 0 bases and J dropped 4 bases, with 12 bases sitting between them. This CDR3 has 15 residues. Germline assignment: CDR1 LGHNA and CDR2 YSLEER. CDR3 in DNA: TGCGCCAGCAGCCAAGATTGGGAAGTCAGCTATGGCTACACCTTC. Translation: CASSQDWEVSYGYTF.

This clonotype occurred a few times. The chain is built from TRBV7-8 and TRBJ1-2, with TRBD1 as a possible D gene (6 bases). The CDR3 extends over 15 amino acids. The V end was cut by 0 bases, the J end by 4 bases, with 12 bases between. Germline loops: CDR1 SGHVS, CDR2 FQNEAQ. The CDR3 region is CASSLASTGRYGYTF. For the CDR3, the DNA is TGTGCCAGCAGCTTAGCCTCGACAGGCCGCTATGGCTACACCTTC. Combining the CDR3 with reference TRBV7-8 and TRBJ1-2 gives the whole variable domain GAGVSQSPRYKVAKRGQDVALRCDPISGHVSLFWYQQALGQGPEFLTYFQNEAQLDKSGLPSDRFFAERPEGSVSTLKIQRTQQEDSAVYLCASSLASTGRYGYTFGSGTRLTVV.

V is TRBV2 and J is TRBJ2-2; D not resolved. Germline values: CDR1 SNHLY, CDR2 FYNNEI. This CDR3 contains 13 residues. Deletions cut 2 bases from V and 7 bases from J, with 8 bases between. In nucleotides, the CDR3 is TGTGCCAGCAGTGAAATGGAGCACGGGGAGCTGTTTTTT. It codes for CASSEMEHGELFF.